This T cell receptor (beta chain) was sequenced in a study of naive and memory T cell subsets. Study-wide points: No ground truth validated the naive and memory repertoire findings. TCR counts from RNA may reflect activation-linked expression changes. Gini index rose across naive, CM, EM and EMRA in CD4 and CD8.

Germline V lookup: CDR1 MNHEY, CDR2 SVGEGT. V lost 6 bases to trimming and J lost 2 bases; unmatched junction nucleotides: 6. The CDR3 totals 15 residues. On this clonotype itself: As yet, its antigen is unknown.

An equimolar mix of two oligonucleotides served as the beta constant-region primer for TRBC1 and TRBC2. TCRdb re-analysed the UMI-ligation and nested PCR reads in MiXCR, keeping a single row per CDR3 protein. The sample comprises 130,000 to 150,000 distinct CDR3 sequences, about a sixth of which are singletons, and about 0.14% rests with the top ten. The material sequenced was naive CD4+ T cells from blood. This chain links TRBV6-2 or TRBV6-3 with TRBJ2-1; the match to TRBD2 covers 8 bases. This TCR was sampled from a human donor in good health. CDR3 sequence: CASRDQRGTYNEQFF. In DNA form, the CDR3 reads TGTGCCAGCAGAGATCAGCGGGGGACCTACAATGAGCAGTTCTTC.